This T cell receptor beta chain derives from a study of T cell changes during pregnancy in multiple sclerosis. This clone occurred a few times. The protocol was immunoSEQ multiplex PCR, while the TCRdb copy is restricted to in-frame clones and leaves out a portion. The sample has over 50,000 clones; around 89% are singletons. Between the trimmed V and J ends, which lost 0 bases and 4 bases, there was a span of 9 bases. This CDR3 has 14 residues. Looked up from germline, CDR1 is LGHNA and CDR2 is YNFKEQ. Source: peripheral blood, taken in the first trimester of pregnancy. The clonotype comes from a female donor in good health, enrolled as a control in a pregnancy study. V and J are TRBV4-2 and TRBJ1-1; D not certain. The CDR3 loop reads CASSQEHRITEAFF. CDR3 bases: TGTGCCAGCAGCCAAGAGCACAGAATCACTGAAGCTTTCTTT.